This TCR beta chain is drawn from a study of regulatory T cells in long-lasting Graves disease. Concerning this clonotype: With a much larger clone just one base away, this may be a read error.

Libraries of TCR beta came from iRepertoire HTBI primers plus Arm-PCR of CDR3 regions. TCRdb reprocessed the multiplex PCR reads with MiXCR, giving one entry per CDR3 protein. The table has approximately 270,000 distinct CDR3 sequences, 15% to 20% seen once. This CDR3 region has 14 residues. From germline, CDR1 is MGHRA and CDR2 YSYEKL. This sample's time point: newly diagnosed GD, antithyroid drugs for less than 3 months. Isolated PBMC RNA provided the starting material for the TCR library. In addition, the sample was reused for a study of T cells in Graves' hyperthyroidism and ophthalmopathy.

The sequence came from a woman between 25 and 40 years old with Graves disease. This sequence joins TRBV4-1 and TRBJ1-2, with D perhaps matching TRBD1 (6 bases). The input for sequencing was peripheral blood mononuclear cells (PBMCs), taken at new diagnosis, from a patient treated with antithyroid drugs. The CDR3 region has the DNA TGCGCCAGCAACCAAGTTGGCAGGGGCGTGGGCTACACCTTC. Encoded protein: CASNQVGRGVGYTF.